The rows below give T cell receptor beta chains drawn from one sample of a study of T cell clonotyping in hematopoietic cell transplantation. Produced via immunoSEQ multiplex PCR; TCRdb's table is partial and in-frame only. The data contain roughly 30,000 clones, 60% to 85% of them singletons. The sequenced sample was peripheral blood mononuclear cells, obtained before stem cell transplant. All receptors come from a woman in her 30s with chronic myeloid leukemia. Some clones in this sample may be carry-over from other donors' samples. Each CDR3 is given with its conserved first and last residue. Each record gives: V gene, CDR3 length, J gene, clone size, D gene, CDR3 protein, CDR3 DNA. D genes are given only for firm matches. The size field is filled for only some rows; it gives once, few, many or a size class.

TRBV2	12	TRBJ1-5	NA	TRBD1	CASSEGQGAQHF	TGTGCCAGCAGTGAGGGACAGGGTGCCCAGCATTTT
TRBV7-2	12	TRBJ2-3	NA	NA	CASSSLATTQYF	TGTGCCAGCAGCTCCCTGGCCACAACGCAGTATTTT
TRBV6-1	13	TRBJ2-5	NA	TRBD1	CASSFQGAETQYF	TGTGCCAGCAGTTTCCAGGGGGCTGAGACCCAGTACTTC
TRBV6-4	17	TRBJ1-2	NA	TRBD1	CASSDEKGRDRGYGYTF	TGTGCCAGCAGCGATGAGAAGGGCCGGGACAGGGGTTATGGCTACACCTTC
TRBV6-5	16	TRBJ1-2	NA	NA	CASSYSRTGQHYGYTF	TGTGCCAGCAGTTACTCGAGAACTGGACAGCACTATGGCTACACCTTC
TRBV2	17	TRBJ1-1	NA	NA	CASSAGLTGGMNTEAFF	TGTGCCAGCAGTGCGGGACTCACGGGTGGTATGAACACTGAAGCTTTCTTT
TRBV6-4	14	TRBJ1-5	once	NA	CASSEGYSNQPQHF	TGTGCCAGCAGTGAGGGGTATAGCAATCAGCCCCAGCATTTT
TRBV5-1	15	TRBJ1-4	NA	NA	CASSPVGGNNEKLFF	TGCGCCAGCAGCCCGGTCGGGGGGAACAATGAAAAACTGTTTTTT
TRBV19	16	TRBJ2-3	NA	TRBD2	CASRSPGGPQTDTQYF	TGTGCCAGTAGATCCCCGGGGGGGCCTCAAACAGATACGCAGTATTTT
TRBV25-1	15	TRBJ2-3	NA	NA	CASSPPQESTDTQYF	TGTGCCAGCAGTCCACCCCAGGAAAGCACAGATACGCAGTATTTT
TRBV27	12	TRBJ2-7	NA	NA	CASSAPYTEPYF	TGTGCCAGCAGTGCCCCATACACGGAACCCTACTTC
TRBV5-4	15	TRBJ2-7	NA	NA	CASSLLGQGLYEQYF	TGTGCCAGCAGCTTGCTCGGGCAGGGTCTCTACGAGCAGTACTTC
TRBV29-1	12	TRBJ1-1	once	NA	CSVEVGVIEAFF	TGCAGCGTTGAAGTCGGGGTTATTGAAGCTTTCTTT
TRBV10-3	17	TRBJ1-2	NA	TRBD1	CAISESWDRVANYGYTF	TGTGCCATCAGTGAGTCGTGGGACAGGGTAGCTAACTATGGCTACACCTTC
TRBV6-4	15	TRBJ1-1	NA	NA	CASRRRGGGNTEAFF	TGTGCCAGCAGGCGCAGGGGCGGTGGGAACACTGAAGCTTTCTTT
TRBV29-1	12	TRBJ2-7	NA	TRBD1	CSVTGDGDEQYF	TGCAGCGTTACAGGGGACGGGGACGAGCAGTACTTC
TRBV7-2	15	TRBJ1-2	NA	NA	CASSLMEGGNYGYTF	TGTGCCAGCAGCCTTATGGAGGGGGGTAACTATGGCTACACCTTC
TRBV30	14	TRBJ1-1	few	NA	CAWIRQTGDTEAFF	TGTGCCTGGATCCGGCAGACTGGGGACACTGAAGCTTTCTTT
TRBV5-4	15	TRBJ1-2	NA	NA	CASSPNPGGAIGYTF	TGTGCCAGCAGCCCAAACCCGGGGGGCGCGATCGGCTACACCTTC
TRBV5-4	14	TRBJ2-5	NA	NA	CASSLAGVGETQYF	TGTGCCAGCAGCTTGGCAGGGGTTGGGGAGACCCAGTACTTC
TRBV29-1	16	TRBJ2-3	once	TRBD1	CSVEIPGQGASDTQYF	TGCAGCGTTGAAATTCCGGGACAGGGGGCTTCAGATACGCAGTATTTT
TRBV19	13	TRBJ2-1	NA	TRBD2	CASSPGLAGVQFF	TGTGCCAGTAGTCCGGGACTAGCGGGGGTGCAGTTCTTC
TRBV28	15	TRBJ2-1	once	TRBD2	CASSSQGLGYNEQFF	TGTGCCAGCAGTTCACAGGGACTAGGGTACAATGAGCAGTTCTTC
TRBV4-2	17	TRBJ2-3	NA	TRBD1	CASSLTFGTAPTDTQYF	TGTGCCAGCAGCCTTACCTTCGGGACAGCACCGACAGATACGCAGTATTTT
TRBV25-1	16	TRBJ2-2	NA	TRBD2	CASSAKRGGRTGELFF	TGTGCCAGCAGTGCTAAGCGGGGGGGCCGGACCGGGGAGCTGTTTTTT
TRBV7-2	15	TRBJ1-6	NA	NA	CASSPKGSYNSPLHF	TGTGCCAGCAGTCCGAAGGGCTCCTATAATTCACCCCTCCACTTT
TRBV4-3	17	TRBJ1-1	once	NA	CASSQVKVEKVDTEAFF	TGCGCCAGCAGCCAAGTTAAGGTGGAAAAGGTGGACACTGAAGCTTTCTTT
TRBV7-8	15	TRBJ2-7	NA	TRBD2	CASSPWGTTTYEQYF	TGTGCCAGCAGCCCGTGGGGGACTACTACCTACGAGCAGTACTTC
TRBV4-3	14	TRBJ1-2	NA	NA	CASSQDRAGFGYTF	TGCGCCAGCAGCCAAGATAGGGCAGGGTTTGGCTACACCTTC
TRBV6-5	15	TRBJ1-6	once	NA	CASTLFVQGNSPLHF	TGTGCCAGCACCCTTTTTGTCCAGGGAAATTCACCCCTCCACTTT
TRBV30	14	TRBJ1-2	once	TRBD1	CAWIRGQANYGYTF	TGTGCCTGGATCAGGGGGCAGGCTAACTATGGCTACACCTTC
TRBV6-1	15	TRBJ1-1	NA	NA	CASIPAGLGDTEAFF	TGTGCCAGCATCCCCGCCGGATTGGGGGACACTGAAGCTTTCTTT
TRBV7-2	14	TRBJ2-5	NA	NA	CASSFTGRQETQYF	TGTGCCAGCAGCTTCACGGGGAGACAAGAGACCCAGTACTTC
TRBV4-1	15	TRBJ2-1	NA	TRBD2	CASSPAGATYNEQFF	TGCGCCAGCAGCCCAGCGGGGGCCACTTACAATGAGCAGTTCTTC
TRBV5-1	15	TRBJ2-5	NA	TRBD1	CASSLMTGDGETQYF	TGCGCCAGCAGCCTGATGACAGGGGATGGGGAGACCCAGTACTTC
TRBV29-1	15	TRBJ2-7	NA	NA	CSVEDPRERDYEQYF	TGCAGCGTTGAAGATCCAAGGGAAAGGGACTACGAGCAGTACTTC
TRBV29-1	13	TRBJ2-7	NA	NA	CSAKGGDTYEQYF	TGCAGCGCCAAAGGGGGTGATACCTACGAGCAGTACTTC
TRBV28	13	TRBJ1-1	NA	NA	CASSTRGNTEAFF	TGTGCCAGCAGTACCAGGGGGAACACTGAAGCTTTCTTT
TRBV28	16	TRBJ1-3	few	NA	CASSDYRLQAGNTIYF	TGTGCCAGCAGTGACTATCGGCTTCAGGCTGGAAACACCATATATTTT
TRBV29-1	13	TRBJ1-2	NA	NA	CSVEWQEDYGYTF	TGCAGCGTTGAGTGGCAGGAGGACTATGGCTACACCTTC
TRBV7-9	14	TRBJ1-2	NA	TRBD1	CASSLRDRGYGYTF	TGTGCCAGCAGCTTACGGGACAGGGGCTATGGCTACACCTTC
TRBV4-2	17	TRBJ2-7	NA	TRBD2	CASSQPGTSGPLGEQYF	TGTGCCAGCAGCCAACCCGGGACTAGCGGGCCCCTTGGGGAGCAGTACTTC
TRBV30	13	TRBJ1-1	NA	NA	CAWSQTRNTEAFF	TGTGCCTGGTCACAAACCCGGAACACTGAAGCTTTCTTT
TRBV27	13	TRBJ1-2	NA	NA	CASRPRGQGINTF	TGTGCCAGCCGTCCCCGGGGGCAGGGGATCAACACCTTC
TRBV2	12	TRBJ2-1	NA	TRBD1	CASSTGGNEQFF	TGTGCCAGCAGTACAGGGGGGAATGAGCAGTTCTTC
TRBV7-3	14	TRBJ2-7	NA	NA	CASSLSSGSYEQYF	TGTGCCAGCAGCTTAAGCTCAGGGAGCTACGAGCAGTACTTC
TRBV21-1	15	TRBJ2-7	few	NA	CASSNRRRRTYEQYF	TGTGCCAGCAGCAACCGACGGAGGAGGACCTACGAGCAGTACTTC
TRBV30	14	TRBJ2-2	NA	NA	CAWSEAGISGELFF	TGTGCCTGGAGTGAGGCAGGGATTAGCGGGGAGCTGTTTTTT
TRBV21-1	17	TRBJ1-2	NA	NA	CASSKAPPDRDGYGYTF	TGTGCCAGCAGCAAAGCCCCACCCGACAGGGATGGATATGGCTACACCTTC
TRBV5-6	15	TRBJ2-1	large	TRBD2	CASSTLAGGYNEQFF	TGTGCCAGCAGCACACTAGCGGGGGGGTACAATGAGCAGTTCTTC
TRBV6-5	15	TRBJ1-2	NA	NA	CASSYSSPVNYGYTF	TGTGCCAGCAGTTACTCGAGCCCGGTGAACTATGGCTACACCTTC
TRBV6-5	14	TRBJ2-1	NA	TRBD1	CASSWRDRNNEQFF	TGTGCCAGCAGTTGGCGGGACAGGAACAATGAGCAGTTCTTC